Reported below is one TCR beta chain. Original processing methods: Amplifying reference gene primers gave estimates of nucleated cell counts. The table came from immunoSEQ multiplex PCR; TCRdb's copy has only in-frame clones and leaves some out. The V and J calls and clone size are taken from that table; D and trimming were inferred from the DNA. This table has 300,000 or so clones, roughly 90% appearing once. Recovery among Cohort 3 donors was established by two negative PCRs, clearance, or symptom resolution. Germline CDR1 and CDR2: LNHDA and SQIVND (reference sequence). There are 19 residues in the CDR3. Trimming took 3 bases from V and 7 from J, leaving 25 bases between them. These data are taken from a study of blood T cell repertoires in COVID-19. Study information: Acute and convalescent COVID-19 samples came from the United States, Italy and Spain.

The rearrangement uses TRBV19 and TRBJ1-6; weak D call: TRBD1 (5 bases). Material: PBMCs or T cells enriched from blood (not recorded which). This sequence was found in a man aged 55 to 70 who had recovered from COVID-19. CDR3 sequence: CASSIGGFEGPRVNSPLHF. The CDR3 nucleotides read TGTGCCAGTAGTATCGGGGGGTTCGAGGGGCCGCGTGTCAATTCACCCCTCCACTTT.